Shown below are 2 T cell receptor beta chains from a single sample sequenced in a study of PD-L1 blockade in urothelial cancer. Sequencing used immunoSEQ multiplex PCR; TCRdb keeps in-frame clones, though not all of them. Of tens of thousands of clones listed, over 75% are singletons. The material was PBMCs, obtained around atezolizumab (anti-PD-L1) treatment. The receptors come from a man aged 65-85 years with urothelial cancer.

CDR3 bases: TGTGCCAGCAGTCCAGTCCCAAACTACGAGCAGTACTTC. It codes for CASSPVPNYEQYF. The J gene is TRBJ2-7, the V gene TRBV9; D remains unclear. CDR3 size: 13 residues. The V end lost 5 bases, the J end lost 3 bases, and 12 bases lay between the germline ends. Germline CDR1 SGDLS, CDR2 YYNGEE.

In its sample, this clone was seen a few times. This chain joins TRBV5-1 and TRBJ2-2; the D gene is possibly TRBD2 (5 bases). Looked up from germline, CDR1 is SGHRS and CDR2 is YFSETQ. The CDR3 extends over 16 amino acids. Trimming stripped 4 bases from V and 7 bases from J, with 20 bases between. The CDR3 loop reads CASSPKEAWRNGELFF. In nucleotides, the CDR3 is TGCGCCAGCAGCCCTAAGGAGGCTTGGAGGAACGGGGAGCTGTTTTTT.